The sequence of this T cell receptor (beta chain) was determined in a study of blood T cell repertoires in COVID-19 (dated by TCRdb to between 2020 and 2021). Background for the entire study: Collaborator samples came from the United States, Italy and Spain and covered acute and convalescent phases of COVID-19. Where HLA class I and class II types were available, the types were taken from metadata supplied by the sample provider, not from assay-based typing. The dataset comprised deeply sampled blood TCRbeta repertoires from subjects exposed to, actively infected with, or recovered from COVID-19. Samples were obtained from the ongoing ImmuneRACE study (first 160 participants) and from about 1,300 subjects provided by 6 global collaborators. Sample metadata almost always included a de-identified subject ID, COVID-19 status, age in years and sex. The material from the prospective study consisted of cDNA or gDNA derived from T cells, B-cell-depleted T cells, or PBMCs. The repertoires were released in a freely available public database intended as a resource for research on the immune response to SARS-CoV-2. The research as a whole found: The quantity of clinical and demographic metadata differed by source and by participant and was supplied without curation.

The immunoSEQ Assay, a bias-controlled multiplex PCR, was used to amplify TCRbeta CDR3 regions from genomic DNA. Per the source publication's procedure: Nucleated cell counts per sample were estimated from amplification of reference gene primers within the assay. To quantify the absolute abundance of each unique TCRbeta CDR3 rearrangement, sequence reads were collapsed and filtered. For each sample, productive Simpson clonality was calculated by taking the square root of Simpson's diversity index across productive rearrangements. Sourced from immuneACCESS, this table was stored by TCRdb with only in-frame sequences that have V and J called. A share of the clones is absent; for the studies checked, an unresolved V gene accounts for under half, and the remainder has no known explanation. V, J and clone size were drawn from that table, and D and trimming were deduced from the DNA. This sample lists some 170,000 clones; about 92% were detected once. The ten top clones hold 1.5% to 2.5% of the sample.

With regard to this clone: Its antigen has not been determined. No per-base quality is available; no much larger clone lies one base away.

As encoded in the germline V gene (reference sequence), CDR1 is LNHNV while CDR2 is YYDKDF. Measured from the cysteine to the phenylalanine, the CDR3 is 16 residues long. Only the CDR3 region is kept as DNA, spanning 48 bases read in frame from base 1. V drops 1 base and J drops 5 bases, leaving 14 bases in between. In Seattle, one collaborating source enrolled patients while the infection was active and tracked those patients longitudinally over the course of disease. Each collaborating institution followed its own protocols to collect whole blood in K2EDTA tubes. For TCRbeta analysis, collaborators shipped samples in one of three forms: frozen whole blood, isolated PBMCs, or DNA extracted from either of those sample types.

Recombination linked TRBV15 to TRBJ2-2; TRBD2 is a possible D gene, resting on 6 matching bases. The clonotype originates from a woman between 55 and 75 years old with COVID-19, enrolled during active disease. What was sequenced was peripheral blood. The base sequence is TGTGCCACCAGCAGAGGATTACGGGACTTTACCGGGGAGCTGTTTTTT. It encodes CATSRGLRDFTGELFF. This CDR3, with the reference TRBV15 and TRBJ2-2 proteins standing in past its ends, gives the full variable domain DAMVIQNPRYQVTQFGKPVTLSCSQTLNHNVMYWYQQKSSQAPKLLFHYYDKDFNNEADTPDNFQSRRPNTSFCFLDIRSPGLGDTAMYLCATSRGLRDFTGELFFGEGSRLTVL.